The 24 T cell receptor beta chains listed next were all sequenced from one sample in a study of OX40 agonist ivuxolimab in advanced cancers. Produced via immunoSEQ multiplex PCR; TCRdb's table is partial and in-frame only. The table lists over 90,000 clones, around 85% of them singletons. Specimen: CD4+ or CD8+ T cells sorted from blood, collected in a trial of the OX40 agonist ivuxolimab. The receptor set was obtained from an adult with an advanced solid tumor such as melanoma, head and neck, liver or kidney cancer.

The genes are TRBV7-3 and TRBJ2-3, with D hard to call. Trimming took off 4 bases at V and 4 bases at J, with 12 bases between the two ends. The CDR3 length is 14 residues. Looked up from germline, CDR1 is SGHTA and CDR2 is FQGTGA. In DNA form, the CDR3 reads TGTGCCAGCAGCTATGGATCTGCGGCAGATACGCAGTATTTT. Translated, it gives CASSYGSAADTQYF.

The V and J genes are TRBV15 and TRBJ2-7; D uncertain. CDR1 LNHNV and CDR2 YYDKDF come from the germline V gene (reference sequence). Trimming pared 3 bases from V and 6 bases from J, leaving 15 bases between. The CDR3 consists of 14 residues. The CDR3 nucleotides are TGTGCCACCAGCAGTCTAGTTGGGGTTGGCGAGCAGTACTTC. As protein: CATSSLVGVGEQYF. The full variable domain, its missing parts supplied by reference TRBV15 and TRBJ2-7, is DAMVIQNPRYQVTQFGKPVTLSCSQTLNHNVMYWYQQKSSQAPKLLFHYYDKDFNNEADTPDNFQSRRPNTSFCFLDIRSPGLGDTAMYLCATSSLVGVGEQYFGPGTRLTVT.

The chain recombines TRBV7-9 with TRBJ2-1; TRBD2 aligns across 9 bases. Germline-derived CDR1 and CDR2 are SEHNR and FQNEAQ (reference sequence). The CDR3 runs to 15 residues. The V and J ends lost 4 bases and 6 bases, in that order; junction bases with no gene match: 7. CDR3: CASSYSGSRGNEQFF. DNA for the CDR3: TGTGCCAGCAGCTATAGCGGGAGTAGGGGCAATGAGCAGTTCTTC.

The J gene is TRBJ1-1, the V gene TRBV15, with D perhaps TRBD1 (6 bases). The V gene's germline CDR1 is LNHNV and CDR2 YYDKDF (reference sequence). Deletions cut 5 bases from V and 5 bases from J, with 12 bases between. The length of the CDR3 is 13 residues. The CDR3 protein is CATSRSRGTEAFF. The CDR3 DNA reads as TGTGCCACCAGCCGGTCGAGGGGGACTGAAGCTTTCTTT.

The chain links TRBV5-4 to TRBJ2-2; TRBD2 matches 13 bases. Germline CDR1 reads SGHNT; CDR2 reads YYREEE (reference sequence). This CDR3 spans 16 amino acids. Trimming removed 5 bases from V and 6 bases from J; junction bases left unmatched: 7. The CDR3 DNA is TGTGCCAGCAGTTACGGACTAGCGGGGGTCCCCGGGGAGCTGTTTTTT. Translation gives CASSYGLAGVPGELFF. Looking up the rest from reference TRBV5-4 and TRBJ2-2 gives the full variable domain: ETGVTQSPTHLIKTRGQQVTLRCSSQSGHNTVSWYQQALGQGPQFIFQYYREEENGRGNFPPRFSGLQFPNYSSELNVNALELDDSALYLCASSYGLAGVPGELFFGEGSRLTVL.

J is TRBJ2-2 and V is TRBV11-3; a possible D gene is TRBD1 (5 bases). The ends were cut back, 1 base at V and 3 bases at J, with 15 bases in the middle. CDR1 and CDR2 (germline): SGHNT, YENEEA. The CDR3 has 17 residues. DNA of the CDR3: TGTGCCAGCAGCTTAGGGGTGGACACCCTTTACACCGGGGAGCTGTTTTTT. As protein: CASSLGVDTLYTGELFF.

In DNA, the CDR3 is TGTGCCAGCAGCAGTCGAGACGGACTGGGTGCGGCCAAAAACATTCAGTACTTC. The encoded protein is CASSSRDGLGAAKNIQYF. The chain couples TRBV5-8 to TRBJ2-4; TRBD2 is a possible D gene (5 bases). The germline V gene has CDR1 SGHTS and CDR2 YDEGEE. The CDR3 contains 18 residues. V was trimmed by 4 bases and J by 1 base, leaving 21 bases between them.

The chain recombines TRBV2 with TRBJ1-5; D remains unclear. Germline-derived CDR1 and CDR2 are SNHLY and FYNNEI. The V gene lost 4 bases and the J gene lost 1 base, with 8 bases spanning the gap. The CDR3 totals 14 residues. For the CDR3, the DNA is TGTGCCAGCAGTGGGGGAACGAGCAATCAGCCCCAGCATTTT. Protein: CASSGGTSNQPQHF.

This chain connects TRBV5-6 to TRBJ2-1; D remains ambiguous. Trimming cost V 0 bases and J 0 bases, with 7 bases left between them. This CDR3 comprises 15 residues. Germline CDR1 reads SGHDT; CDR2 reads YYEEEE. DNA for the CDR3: TGTGCCAGCAGCTTGGCTCTGAGCTCCTACAATGAGCAGTTCTTC. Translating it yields CASSLALSSYNEQFF.

In DNA form, the CDR3 reads TGCGCCAGCAGCTCGTACAGGGGTAGCTCCTACGAGCAGTACTTC. It specifies CASSSYRGSSYEQYF. The chain combines TRBV10-1 with TRBJ2-7; 7 bases agree with TRBD1. From germline, CDR1 is WNHNN and CDR2 SYGVQD (reference sequence). CDR3 length equals 15 residues. V dropped 6 bases and J dropped 0; count of bases not matched to a gene: 8.

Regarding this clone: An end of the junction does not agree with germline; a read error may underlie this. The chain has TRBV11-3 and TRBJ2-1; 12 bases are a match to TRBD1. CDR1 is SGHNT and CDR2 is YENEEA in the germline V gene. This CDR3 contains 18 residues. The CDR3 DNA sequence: TGTGCCAGCAGCTCCCTAGGGGGGACAGGGGGCTTTTACAATGGGCAGTTCTTC. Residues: CASSSLGGTGGFYNGQFF.

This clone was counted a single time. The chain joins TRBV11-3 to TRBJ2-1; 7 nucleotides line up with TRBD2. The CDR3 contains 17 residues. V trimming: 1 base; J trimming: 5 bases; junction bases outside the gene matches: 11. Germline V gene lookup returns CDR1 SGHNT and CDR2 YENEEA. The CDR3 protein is CASSLGTRGGGNNEQFF. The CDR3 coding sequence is TGTGCCAGCAGCTTAGGGACTAGGGGCGGGGGAAACAATGAGCAGTTCTTC.

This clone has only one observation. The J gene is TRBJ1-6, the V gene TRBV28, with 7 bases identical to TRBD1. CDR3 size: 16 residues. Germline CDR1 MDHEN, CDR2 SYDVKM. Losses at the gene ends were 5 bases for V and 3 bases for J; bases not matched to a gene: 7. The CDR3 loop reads CASSPRQGFYNSPLHF. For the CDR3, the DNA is TGTGCCAGCAGTCCCAGACAGGGTTTCTATAATTCACCCCTCCACTTT.

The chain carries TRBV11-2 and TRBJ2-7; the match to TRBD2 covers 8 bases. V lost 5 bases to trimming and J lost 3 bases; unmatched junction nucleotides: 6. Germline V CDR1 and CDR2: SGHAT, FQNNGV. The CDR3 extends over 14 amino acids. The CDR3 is CASSLNAGGYEQYF. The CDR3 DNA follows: TGTGCCAGCAGCCTAAACGCGGGAGGCTACGAGCAGTACTTC.

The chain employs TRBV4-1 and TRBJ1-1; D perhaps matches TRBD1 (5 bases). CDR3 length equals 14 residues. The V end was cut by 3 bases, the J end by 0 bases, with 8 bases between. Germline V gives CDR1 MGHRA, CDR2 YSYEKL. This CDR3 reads CASSQTAMNTEAFF. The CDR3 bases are TGCGCCAGCAGCCAGACAGCGATGAACACTGAAGCTTTCTTT.

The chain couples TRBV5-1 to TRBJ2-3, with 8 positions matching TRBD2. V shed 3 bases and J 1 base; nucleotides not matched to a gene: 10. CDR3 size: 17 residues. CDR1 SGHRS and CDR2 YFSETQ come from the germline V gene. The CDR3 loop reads CASSSGTRGKGTDTQYF. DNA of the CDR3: TGCGCCAGCAGCTCCGGGACTAGGGGGAAGGGCACAGATACGCAGTATTTT.

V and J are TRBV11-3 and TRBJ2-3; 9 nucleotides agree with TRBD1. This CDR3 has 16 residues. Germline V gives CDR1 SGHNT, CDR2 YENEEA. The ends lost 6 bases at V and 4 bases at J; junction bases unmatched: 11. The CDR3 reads CASSQSPGQGPDTQYF. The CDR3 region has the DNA TGTGCCAGCAGTCAATCGCCGGGACAGGGCCCAGATACGCAGTATTTT.

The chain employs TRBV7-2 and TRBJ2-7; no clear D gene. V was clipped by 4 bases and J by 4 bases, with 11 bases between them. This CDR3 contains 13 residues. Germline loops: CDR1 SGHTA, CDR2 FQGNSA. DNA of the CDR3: TGTGCCAGCAGCTGGGCAGAAGATTACGAGCAGTACTTC. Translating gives CASSWAEDYEQYF.

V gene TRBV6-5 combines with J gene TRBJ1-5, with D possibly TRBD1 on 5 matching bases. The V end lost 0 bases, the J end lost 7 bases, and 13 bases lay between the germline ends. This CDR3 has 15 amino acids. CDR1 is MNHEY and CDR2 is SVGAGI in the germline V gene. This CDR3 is CASSYSVGRGQPQHF. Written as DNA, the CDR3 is TGTGCCAGCAGTTACTCAGTGGGTAGGGGACAGCCCCAGCATTTT.

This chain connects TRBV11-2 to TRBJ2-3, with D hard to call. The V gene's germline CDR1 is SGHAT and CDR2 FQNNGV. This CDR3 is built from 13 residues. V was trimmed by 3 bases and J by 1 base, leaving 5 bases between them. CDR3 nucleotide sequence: TGTGCCAGCAGCTTGACTGGCACAGATACGCAGTATTTT. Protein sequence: CASSLTGTDTQYF. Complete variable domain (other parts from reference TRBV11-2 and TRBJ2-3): EAGVAQSPRYKIIEKRQSVAFWCNPISGHATLYWYQQILGQGPKLLIQFQNNGVVDDSQLPKDRFSAERLKGVDSTLKIQPAKLEDSAVYLCASSLTGTDTQYFGPGTRLTVL.

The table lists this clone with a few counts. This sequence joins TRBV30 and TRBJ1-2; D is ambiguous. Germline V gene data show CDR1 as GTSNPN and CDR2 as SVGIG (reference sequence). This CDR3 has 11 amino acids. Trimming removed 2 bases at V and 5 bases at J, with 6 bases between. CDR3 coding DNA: TGTGCCTGGAGTCGGGGTTATGGCTACACCTTC. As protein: CAWSRGYGYTF.

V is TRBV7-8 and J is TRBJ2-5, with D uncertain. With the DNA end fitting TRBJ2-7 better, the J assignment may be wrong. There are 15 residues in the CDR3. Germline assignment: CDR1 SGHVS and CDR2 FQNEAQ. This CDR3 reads CASSPLAVSSYEQYF. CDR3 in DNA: TGTGCCAGCAGCCCACTGGCAGTTAGCTCCTACGAGCAGTACTTC.

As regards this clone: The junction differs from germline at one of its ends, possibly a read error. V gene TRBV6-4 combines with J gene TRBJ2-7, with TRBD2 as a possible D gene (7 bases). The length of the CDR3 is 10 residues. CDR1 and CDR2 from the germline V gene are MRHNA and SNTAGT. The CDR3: CARAPRGGDF. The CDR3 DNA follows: TGTGCCAGGGCCCCTAGGGGGGGGGACTTC.

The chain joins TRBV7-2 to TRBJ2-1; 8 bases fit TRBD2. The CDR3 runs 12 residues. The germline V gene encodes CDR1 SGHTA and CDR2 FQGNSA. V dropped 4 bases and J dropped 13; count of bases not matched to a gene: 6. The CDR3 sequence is CASSSPSGRQFF. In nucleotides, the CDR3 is TGTGCCAGCAGCTCCCCAAGCGGGAGACAGTTCTTC.